One TCR beta chain is described in this entry. The target of this receptor is not known. No base quality information exists; no much larger clone differs at one position. Inclusive of the bounding cysteine and phenylalanine, the CDR3 is 15 residues long. Just the 45-base CDR3 DNA is kept, in frame starting at base 1. Trimming accounts for 7 bases at V and 7 bases at J, while the number of junction bases matched to no gene is 9. Per the germline V gene, LGHNA is the CDR1 and YSLEER is the CDR2. The source of the sample is a study of naive and memory T cell subsets (dated by TCRdb to 2016 to 2017). Regarding the complete study: The study applied an open-source, UMI-based TCR alpha and beta sequencing pipeline to sorted naive and memory peripheral blood T cell subsets. Complete agreement was observed between the functional CMV T cell responses and the IgG serology results. RNA was DNase-treated and reverse transcribed with TCR constant-region primers, mostly using SuperScript III.

Libraries were built with UMI-ligation and nested PCR. To cover both TRBC1 and TRBC2, the beta constant-region primer consisted of an equimolar mix of two oligonucleotides. The ligated cDNA went through four rounds of PCR with nested alpha and beta constant-region primers together with the SP2 primer. T4 RNA ligase 1 ligated a single-stranded oligonucleotide carrying the SP2 primer and a 12-nucleotide UMI to the cDNA 3' end. The ligation reaction was incubated at 16°C for roughly 18-24 hours. PCR2 was usually performed as a SYBR Green qPCR and halted at a preset threshold so that over-amplification would not occur. Every purification after the first one was done using Agencourt AMPure XP magnetic beads. Library quantification was done by Qubit, followed by a TapeStation check on which the main peak was expected at around 650 bp. Pooled libraries were sequenced on an Illumina MiSeq with v2 2x251 paired-end kits, typically giving roughly 0.9-2.3 million reads per sample. Each sample library was pooled at around 4 nM, and about 4.5-7% PhiX was included to improve cluster recognition. Turning to the authors' computational methods: FASTQ reads processed by Demultiplexor were assigned V and J genes by Decombinator through tag matching that tolerated a single base-pair mismatch. By using UMIs, Collapsinator corrected both sequencing errors and the frequency errors caused by PCR heterogeneity. CDR3Translator translated TCRs and extracted CDR3s from the conserved cysteine to the FGXG phenylalanine, flagging non-productive sequences. Gini, Shannon entropy and inverse Simpson indices were calculated on repertoires that had been subsampled to equal numbers of UMI-defined TCRs. Within the linear range, a power law was fitted to clonotype abundance distributions using maximum likelihood. When run on a single naive CD8 sample, MIGEC and the pipeline yielded similar UMI counts, similar unique TCR numbers and similar clonal distributions. In one analysis, naive TCRs that were also found in any memory subset of the same donor were excluded from the naive repertoire. Repertoires were searched for around 8,000 CMV-associated CDR3 sequences compiled from VDJdb and a published dataset. TCRdb took the public reads, trimmed them with fastp at Q25, ran MiXCR for clone calling and kept in-frame beta chains. CDR3 protein sequences are deduplicated, and each keeps its most common genes and DNA. Here the V and J calls rest on TCRdb's processing, not on the authors' analysis. The sample yields about 100,000 distinct CDR3 sequences; 14% were counted once. Around 3% of the sample lies in the top ten.

Separate amplification of TCR alpha and beta chain libraries was performed from the second PCR step onward. The CMV status of each donor was determined by measuring IFNgamma production from CD4+ T cells after fresh PBMCs had been stimulated overnight with CMV viral lysate. Miltenyi beads were used first to positively select CD4 T cells, and CD8 T cells were then positively selected from the CD4-negative fraction. After staining for CD3, CD4, CD8, CD45RA, CD27 and a live/dead dye, cells were sorted on a BD Aria II into four subsets based on CD45RA and CD27. Blood came from a few healthy volunteers, each fractionated into CD4 and CD8 T cells and then into four differentiation subsets. About 110 ml of peripheral blood was collected from each donor, and PBMC were isolated from the blood using Ficoll-Paque PLUS density-gradient centrifugation. After sorting, cells were lysed in RLT buffer, RNA was extracted using a Qiagen RNeasy kit, and the extracted RNA was stored at -80 degrees C.

What the authors observed across the whole study: The repertoire findings for the naive and memory subsets could not be validated, as no ground truth was available. Gini index rose and Shannon and inverse Simpson diversity fell from naive through CM, EM and EMRA in both CD4 and CD8 cells. RNA-based TCR counts may be affected by expression changes linked to T cell activation and differentiation. A few larger clonotypes were present in naive repertoires, especially CD8 naive repertoires, and these clonotypes were possibly memory cells re-expressing CD45RA. The abundance of TCRs followed a power law with an exponent that differed between naive and memory subsets yet stayed consistent across the three individuals. Clonotypes were defined as single alpha or beta chain sequences, not paired alpha/beta receptors. After error correction, over 90% of naive TCR sequences appeared only once, giving much steeper abundance distributions than memory subsets.

The chain joins TRBV4-3 to TRBJ2-1; TRBD2 fits 11 bases in the junction. The source is a human donor in good health. Sequenced: naive CD8+ T cells from blood. The sample's cell subset or site label is to be understood as: naive T cells, CD45RA high CD27+. The CDR3 region has the sequence CASKSLAGGGNEQFF. The DNA sequence is as follows: TGCGCCAGCAAGTCCCTAGCGGGGGGAGGTAATGAGCAGTTCTTC.